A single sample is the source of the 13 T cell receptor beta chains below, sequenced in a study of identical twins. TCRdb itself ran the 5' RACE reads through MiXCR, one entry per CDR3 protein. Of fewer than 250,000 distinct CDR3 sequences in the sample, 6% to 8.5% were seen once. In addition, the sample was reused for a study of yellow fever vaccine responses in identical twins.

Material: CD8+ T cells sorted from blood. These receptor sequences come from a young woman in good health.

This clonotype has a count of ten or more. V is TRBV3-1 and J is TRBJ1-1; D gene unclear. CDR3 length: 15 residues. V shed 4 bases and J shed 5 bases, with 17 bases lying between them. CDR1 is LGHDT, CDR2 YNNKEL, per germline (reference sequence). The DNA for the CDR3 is TGTGCCAGCAGCCTTGAGGGCAGCCGGAGGACTGAAGCTTTCTTT. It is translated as CASSLEGSRRTEAFF.

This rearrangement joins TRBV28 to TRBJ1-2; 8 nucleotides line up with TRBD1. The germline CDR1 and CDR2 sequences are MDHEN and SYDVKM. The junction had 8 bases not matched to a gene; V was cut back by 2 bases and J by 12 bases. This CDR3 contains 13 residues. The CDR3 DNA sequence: TGTGCCAGCAGTTTACCCCGGACAGGGACAAACACCTTC. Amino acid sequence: CASSLPRTGTNTF.

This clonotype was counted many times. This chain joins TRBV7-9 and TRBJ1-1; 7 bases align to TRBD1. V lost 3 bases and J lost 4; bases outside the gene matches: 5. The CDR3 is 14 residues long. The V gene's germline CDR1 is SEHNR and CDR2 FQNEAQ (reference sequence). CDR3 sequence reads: CASSFYRGRTEAFF. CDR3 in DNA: TGTGCCAGCAGCTTCTACAGGGGACGCACTGAAGCTTTCTTT.

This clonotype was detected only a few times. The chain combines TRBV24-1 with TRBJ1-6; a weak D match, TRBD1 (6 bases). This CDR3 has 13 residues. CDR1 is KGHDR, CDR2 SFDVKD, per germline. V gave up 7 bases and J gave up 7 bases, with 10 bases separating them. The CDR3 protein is CATSRTDNSPLHF. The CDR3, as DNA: TGTGCCACCAGCCGGACAGACAATTCACCCCTCCACTTT.

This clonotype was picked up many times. CDR3 sequence (DNA): TGCGCCAGCAGCCTTTTGGCCTTTAGCGGGAGAAGAACCGGGGAGCTGTTTTTT. Residues: CASSLLAFSGRRTGELFF. The gene calls are TRBV4-1 and TRBJ2-2, with 9 bases that match TRBD2. Germline CDR1 MGHRA, CDR2 YSYEKL. Trimming cost V 4 bases and J 5 bases; bases outside gene matches: 14. There are 18 residues in the CDR3.

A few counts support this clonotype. CDR3: CASSLTGGVFEQYF. The CDR3, as DNA: TGTGCCAGCAGTTTGACAGGGGGGGTTTTCGAGCAGTACTTC. J is TRBJ2-7 and V is TRBV27; 9 bases map to TRBD1. The CDR3 consists of 14 residues. The junction had 6 bases not matched to a gene; V was cut back by 3 bases and J by 6 bases. Germline V gives CDR1 MNHEY, CDR2 SMNVEV (reference sequence).

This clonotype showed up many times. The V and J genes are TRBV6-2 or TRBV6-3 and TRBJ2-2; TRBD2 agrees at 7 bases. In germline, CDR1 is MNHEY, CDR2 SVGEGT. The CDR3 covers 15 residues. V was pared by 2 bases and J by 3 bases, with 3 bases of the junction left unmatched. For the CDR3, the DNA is TGTGCCAGCAGTTACGCGGGGGAGGACACCGGGGAGCTGTTTTTT. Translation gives CASSYAGEDTGELFF.

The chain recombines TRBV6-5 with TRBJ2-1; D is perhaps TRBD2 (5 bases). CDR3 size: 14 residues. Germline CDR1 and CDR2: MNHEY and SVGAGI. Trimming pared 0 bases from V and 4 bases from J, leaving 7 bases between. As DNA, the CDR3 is TGTGCCAGCAGTTACTCCAGCGGATACAATGAGCAGTTCTTC. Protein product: CASSYSSGYNEQFF.

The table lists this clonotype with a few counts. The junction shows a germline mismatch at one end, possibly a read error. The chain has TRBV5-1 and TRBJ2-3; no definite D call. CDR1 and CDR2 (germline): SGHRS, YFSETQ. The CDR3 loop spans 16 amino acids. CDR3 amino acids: CASNLGAALSTDTQYF. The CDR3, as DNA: TGCGCCAGCAACTTGGGTGCAGCCCTTAGCACAGATACGCAGTATTTT.

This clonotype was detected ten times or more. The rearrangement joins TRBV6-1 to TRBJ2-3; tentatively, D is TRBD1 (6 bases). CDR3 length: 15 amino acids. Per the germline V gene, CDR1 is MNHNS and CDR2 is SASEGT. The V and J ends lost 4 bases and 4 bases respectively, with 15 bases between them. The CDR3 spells CASSGGRGYSDTQYF. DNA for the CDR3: TGTGCCAGCAGTGGGGGGCGAGGATACTCAGATACGCAGTATTTT.

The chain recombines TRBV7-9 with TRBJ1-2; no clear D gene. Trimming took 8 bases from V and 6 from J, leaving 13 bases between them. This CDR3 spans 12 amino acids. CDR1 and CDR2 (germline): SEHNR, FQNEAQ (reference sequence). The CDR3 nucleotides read TGTGCCAGCCAAGATATGGAGGATGGCTACACCTTC. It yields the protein CASQDMEDGYTF.

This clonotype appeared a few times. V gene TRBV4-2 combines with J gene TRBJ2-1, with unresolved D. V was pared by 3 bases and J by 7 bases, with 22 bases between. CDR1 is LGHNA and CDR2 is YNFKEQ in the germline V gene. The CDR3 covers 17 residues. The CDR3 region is CASSQESLTGLLNEQFF. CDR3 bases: TGTGCCAGCAGCCAGGAATCTTTAACGGGCCTTCTGAATGAGCAGTTCTTC.

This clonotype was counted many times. This chain's CDR3 is CASSPVGGAYEQYF. CDR3 coding DNA: TGTGCCAGCAGCCCTGTGGGGGGGGCCTACGAGCAGTACTTC. The rearrangement links TRBV7-8 to TRBJ2-7, with 7 bases matching TRBD2. Trimming cost V 5 bases and J 2 bases; bases outside gene matches: 6. The CDR3 covers 14 residues. Germline CDR1 SGHVS, CDR2 FQNEAQ.